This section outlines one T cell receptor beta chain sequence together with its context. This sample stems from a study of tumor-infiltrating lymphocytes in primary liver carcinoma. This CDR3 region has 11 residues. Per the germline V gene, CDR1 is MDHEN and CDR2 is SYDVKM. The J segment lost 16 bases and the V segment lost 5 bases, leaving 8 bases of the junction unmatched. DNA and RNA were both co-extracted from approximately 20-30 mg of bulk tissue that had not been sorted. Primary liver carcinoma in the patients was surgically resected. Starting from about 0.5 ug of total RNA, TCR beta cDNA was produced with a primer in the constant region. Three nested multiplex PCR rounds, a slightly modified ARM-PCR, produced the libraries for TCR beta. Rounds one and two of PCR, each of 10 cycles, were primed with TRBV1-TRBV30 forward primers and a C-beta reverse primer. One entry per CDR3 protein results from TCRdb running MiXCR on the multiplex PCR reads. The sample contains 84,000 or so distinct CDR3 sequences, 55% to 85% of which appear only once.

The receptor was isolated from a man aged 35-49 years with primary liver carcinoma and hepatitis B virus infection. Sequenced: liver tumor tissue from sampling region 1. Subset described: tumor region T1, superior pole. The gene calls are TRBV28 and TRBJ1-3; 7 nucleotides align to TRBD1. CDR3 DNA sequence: TGTGCCAGCAGTACCCCAGACAGGGTGTATTTT. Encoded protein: CASSTPDRVYF.